The rows below give T cell receptor beta chains drawn from one sample of a study of spatial heterogeneity in lung cancer. Via MiXCR, TCRdb re-called the 5' RACE reads, giving one row per CDR3 protein. The table lists just under 95,000 distinct CDR3 sequences, about 12% of them singletons. The sequencing here drew on PBMCs, taken at surgery. These receptors all stem from a male donor with early-stage non-small cell lung cancer. Each CDR3 is given with its conserved first and last residue. The order of the fields is clone size, CDR3 length, J gene, V gene, D gene, CDR3 DNA, CDR3 protein. The D gene is left open where the match is weak. Some rows mark clone size as missing; the rest say once, few, many or name a class of expanded clone.

abundance: many
len: 13
j_gene: TRBJ2-5
v_gene: TRBV7-2
d_gene: NA
CDR3nt: TGTGCCAGCAGCTTACAACCCCAAGAGACCCAGTACTTC
CDR3aa: CASSLQPQETQYF

abundance: few
len: 17
j_gene: TRBJ2-3
v_gene: TRBV7-2
d_gene: TRBD2
CDR3nt: TGTGCCAGCAGCTTAACCCTAGCGGGGGTCAGCACAGATACGCAGTATTTT
CDR3aa: CASSLTLAGVSTDTQYF

abundance: many
len: 14
j_gene: TRBJ1-5
v_gene: TRBV10-2
d_gene: NA
CDR3nt: TGCGCCAGCAGTGAGTGGGGAACCTATCAGCCCCAGCATTTT
CDR3aa: CASSEWGTYQPQHF

abundance: NA
len: 14
j_gene: TRBJ2-2
v_gene: TRBV12-3/TRBV12-4
d_gene: NA
CDR3nt: TGTGCCAGCAGTTACAGGGTCGAGACCGGGGAGCTGTTTTTT
CDR3aa: CASSYRVETGELFF

abundance: NA
len: 15
j_gene: TRBJ2-1
v_gene: TRBV5-6
d_gene: TRBD2
CDR3nt: TGTGCCAGCAGCCCCCTAAGCGGGGATTACAATGAGCAGTTCTTC
CDR3aa: CASSPLSGDYNEQFF

abundance: NA
len: 13
j_gene: TRBJ2-5
v_gene: TRBV12-3/TRBV12-4
d_gene: NA
CDR3nt: TGTGCCAGCAGTCCCGGGTTTGGATTAACCCAGTACTTC
CDR3aa: CASSPGFGLTQYF

abundance: NA
len: 16
j_gene: TRBJ1-4
v_gene: TRBV5-1
d_gene: NA
CDR3nt: TGCGCCAGCAGCCTTCCCTTGGGACAAGGAATGTCTAAACTGTTTTTT
CDR3aa: CASSLPLGQGMSKLFF

abundance: many
len: 13
j_gene: TRBJ1-5
v_gene: TRBV18
d_gene: NA
CDR3nt: TGTGCCAGCTCGCAGGGAGTAGGTCAGCCCCAGCATTTT
CDR3aa: CASSQGVGQPQHF

abundance: NA
len: 14
j_gene: TRBJ2-3
v_gene: TRBV5-1
d_gene: TRBD1
CDR3nt: TGCGCCAGCACCGGGACAGCCAGCACAGATACGCAGTATTTT
CDR3aa: CASTGTASTDTQYF

abundance: few
len: 13
j_gene: TRBJ1-5
v_gene: TRBV5-5
d_gene: NA
CDR3nt: TGTGCCAGCAGCTTCAGGGGCGGGCAGCCCCAGCATTTT
CDR3aa: CASSFRGGQPQHF

abundance: NA
len: 15
j_gene: TRBJ2-7
v_gene: TRBV5-6
d_gene: NA
CDR3nt: TGTGCCAGCAGGAGACGGCGCGGGACCTCCTACGAGCAGTACTTC
CDR3aa: CASRRRRGTSYEQYF

abundance: NA
len: 13
j_gene: TRBJ2-7
v_gene: TRBV12-3/TRBV12-4
d_gene: NA
CDR3nt: TGTGCCAGCAGTTTAGCAACGGTGGGACGGAAGTACTTC
CDR3aa: CASSLATVGRKYF

abundance: NA
len: 13
j_gene: TRBJ1-1
v_gene: TRBV28
d_gene: NA
CDR3nt: TGTGCCAGCAGTTTCGCAGGGAGGACTGAAGCTTTCTTT
CDR3aa: CASSFAGRTEAFF

abundance: few
len: 13
j_gene: TRBJ2-7
v_gene: TRBV7-2
d_gene: NA
CDR3nt: TGTGCCAGCAGCTTAGGCGCCCTGGGAGAGCAGTACTTC
CDR3aa: CASSLGALGEQYF

abundance: many
len: 16
j_gene: TRBJ2-1
v_gene: TRBV7-9
d_gene: TRBD2
CDR3nt: TGTGCCAGCAGCCCCACCCGCGGGGGGGTTTATAATGAGCAGTTCTTC
CDR3aa: CASSPTRGGVYNEQFF

abundance: few
len: 18
j_gene: TRBJ2-7
v_gene: TRBV4-3
d_gene: TRBD2
CDR3nt: TGCGCCAGCAGCCAATCCCTGGTAGGACTAGCGGGAGTGGACGAGCAGTACTTC
CDR3aa: CASSQSLVGLAGVDEQYF

abundance: few
len: 15
j_gene: TRBJ1-4
v_gene: TRBV6-1
d_gene: NA
CDR3nt: TGTGCCACCCAGGTCCCCCGCCGGCCTGTGGAAAAACTGTTTTTT
CDR3aa: CATQVPRRPVEKLFF

abundance: few
len: 14
j_gene: TRBJ1-2
v_gene: TRBV3-1
d_gene: NA
CDR3nt: TGTGCCAGCAGCCCAATGAATTTCCTATATGGCTACACCTTC
CDR3aa: CASSPMNFLYGYTF

abundance: few
len: 14
j_gene: TRBJ2-7
v_gene: TRBV5-1
d_gene: TRBD1
CDR3nt: TGCGCCAGCAGCAACGCACAGGGGTTCTACGAGCAGTACTTC
CDR3aa: CASSNAQGFYEQYF

abundance: few
len: 14
j_gene: TRBJ1-6
v_gene: TRBV7-2
d_gene: NA
CDR3nt: TGTGCCAGCAGCTTACAGGAATCTAATTCACCCCTCCACTTT
CDR3aa: CASSLQESNSPLHF

abundance: many
len: 15
j_gene: TRBJ2-7
v_gene: TRBV10-3
d_gene: TRBD2
CDR3nt: TGTGCCATCAGTGAAGGAGTAGCGGGAGTGTACGAGCAGTACTTC
CDR3aa: CAISEGVAGVYEQYF

abundance: many
len: 13
j_gene: TRBJ1-5
v_gene: TRBV12-5
d_gene: NA
CDR3nt: TGTGCTAGTGGTATAGATAGCAATCAGCCCCAGCATTTT
CDR3aa: CASGIDSNQPQHF

abundance: many
len: 15
j_gene: TRBJ2-1
v_gene: TRBV7-2
d_gene: NA
CDR3nt: TGTGCCAGCAGACCCGTAACTAACCTCTACAATGAGCAGTTCTTC
CDR3aa: CASRPVTNLYNEQFF

abundance: few
len: 13
j_gene: TRBJ2-5
v_gene: TRBV7-8
d_gene: NA
CDR3nt: TGTGCCAGCAGCTTCCGGTCCTCGGAGACCCAGTACTTC
CDR3aa: CASSFRSSETQYF

abundance: NA
len: 17
j_gene: TRBJ2-4
v_gene: TRBV20-1
d_gene: TRBD2
CDR3nt: TGCAGTCTAATCCCCATGCTAGCGGGAACGGTTATGGACATTCAGTACTTC
CDR3aa: CSLIPMLAGTVMDIQYF